This TCR beta chain was identified in a study of blood T cell repertoires in COVID-19. The wider study: Acute and convalescent COVID-19 samples came from the United States, Italy and Spain.

V lost 6 bases and J 3 bases, leaving 15 bases between the germline ends. The CDR3 contains 15 residues. The germline CDR1 and CDR2 sequences are ENHRY and SYGVKD. Sequencing was performed with immunoSEQ multiplex PCR; in TCRdb, only in-frame clones are kept and a portion is missing. The data show about 86,000 clones, roughly 83% seen once. The sample consisted of peripheral blood. The TCR sequence derives from a woman aged 80 or over with active or convalescent COVID-19. V gene TRBV10-3 combines with J gene TRBJ2-1; perhaps TRBD2 as D (5 bases). This CDR3 reads CAIREDSGNYNEQFF. In DNA, the CDR3 is TGTGCCATCAGAGAAGACTCCGGGAACTACAATGAGCAGTTCTTC.